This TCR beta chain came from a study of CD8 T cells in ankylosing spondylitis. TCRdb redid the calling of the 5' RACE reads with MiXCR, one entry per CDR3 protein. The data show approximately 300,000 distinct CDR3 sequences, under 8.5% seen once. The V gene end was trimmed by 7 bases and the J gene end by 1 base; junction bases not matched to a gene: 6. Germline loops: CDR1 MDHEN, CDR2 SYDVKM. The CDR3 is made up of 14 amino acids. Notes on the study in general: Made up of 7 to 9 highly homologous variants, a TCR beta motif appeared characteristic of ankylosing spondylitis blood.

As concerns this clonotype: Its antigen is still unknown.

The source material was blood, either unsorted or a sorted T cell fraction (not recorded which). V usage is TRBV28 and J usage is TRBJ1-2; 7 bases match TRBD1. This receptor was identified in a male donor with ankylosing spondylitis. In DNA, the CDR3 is TGTGCCAGCACCGCGACAGGGATTAACTATGGCTACACCTTC. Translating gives CASTATGINYGYTF.